These 18 T cell receptor beta chains were all obtained from the same sample, sequenced in a study of regulatory T cells in long-lasting Graves disease. The time point denotes: newly diagnosed GD, antithyroid drugs for less than 3 months. Following extraction of RNA from PBMCs, that RNA was used to make the TCR library. Through Arm-PCR of CDR3 regions and iRepertoire HTBI primers, TCR beta libraries were built. A single record per CDR3 protein comes from TCRdb applying MiXCR to the multiplex PCR reads. The sample records hundreds of thousands of distinct CDR3 sequences, roughly 14% being singletons. These data also featured in a second study, about T cells in Graves' hyperthyroidism and ophthalmopathy.

The material sequenced was peripheral blood mononuclear cells (PBMCs), taken at new diagnosis, from a patient treated with antithyroid drugs. These receptors were taken from a man aged 25 to 40 with Graves disease.

In this sample, this clonotype turned up many times. This chain joins TRBV2 and TRBJ1-5; D might be TRBD1 (6 bases). Looked up from germline, CDR1 is SNHLY and CDR2 is FYNNEI. The CDR3 spans 13 residues. Deletions cut 5 bases from V and 2 bases from J, with 7 bases between. The CDR3: CASSHRGNQPQHF. CDR3 nucleotides: TGTGCCAGCAGTCACAGGGGCAATCAGCCCCAGCATTTT.

Regarding this clonotype: Being one base from a much bigger clone, this may be a read error. In this CDR3 the conserved last residue, phenylalanine or tryptophan, is missing, so a read error is likely. This sequence joins TRBV6-5 and TRBJ2-2; TRBD1 aligns across 9 bases. The CDR3 has 15 amino acids. J was trimmed by 3 bases and V by 4 bases; bases with no gene match: 3. Germline CDR1 is MNHEY and CDR2 is SVGAGI. CDR3 DNA sequence: TGTGCCAGCAGTTCCCGGACAGGGGACACCGGGGAGCTGTTTCTT. It encodes CASSSRTGDTGELFL.

This clonotype was seen at least ten times. This chain uses TRBV28 with TRBJ2-1; the D is unclear. The V and J ends lost 3 bases and 5 bases respectively, with 11 bases between them. Germline V gene sequence: CDR1 MDHEN, CDR2 SYDVKM. The CDR3 loop spans 14 amino acids. The CDR3 protein is CASSLTGSNNEQFF. In DNA form, the CDR3 reads TGTGCCAGCAGTTTGACCGGATCAAACAATGAGCAGTTCTTC.

A few counts support this clonotype. A much larger clone differs by one base, so this may be a read error. The J gene is TRBJ2-1, the V gene TRBV2, with TRBD1 matching over 10 bases. CDR1 SNHLY and CDR2 FYNNEI come from the germline V gene. This CDR3 is built from 15 residues. DNA of the CDR3: TGTGCCCGCAGCGCCGACAGGGGGCGAGGAGATGAGCAGTTCTTC. Translated, it gives CARSADRGRGDEQFF.

This clonotype was detected a few times. This chain links TRBV14 with TRBJ2-1; TRBD2 aligns across 10 bases. The J segment lost 8 bases and the V segment lost 3 bases, leaving 10 bases of the junction unmatched. Germline CDR1 and CDR2: SGHDN and FVKESK. The CDR3 is made up of 16 amino acids. CDR3 sequence (DNA): TGTGCCAGCAGCCACTTAAGCGGGAGGGCCGGGTATGAGCAGTTCTTC. Protein product: CASSHLSGRAGYEQFF. The complete variable domain, with remaining parts taken from reference TRBV14 and TRBJ2-1, reads EAGVTQFPSHSVIEKGQTVTLRCDPISGHDNLYWYRRVMGKEIKFLLHFVKESKQDESGMPNNRFLAERTGGTYSTLKVQPAELEDSGVYFCASSHLSGRAGYEQFFGPGTRLTVL.

This chain joins TRBV19 and TRBJ1-1, with TRBD1 as a possible D gene (6 bases). V lost 3 bases to trimming and J lost 0 bases, with 17 bases between them. Germline loops: CDR1 LNHDA, CDR2 SQIVND (reference sequence). This CDR3 has 17 amino acids. The CDR3, as DNA: TGTGCCAGTAGTATTTGGACAGCCTCGTTCATGAACACTGAAGCTTTCTTT. It specifies CASSIWTASFMNTEAFF.

This clonotype occurred a few times. The chain has TRBV6-1 and TRBJ2-3; D uncertain. This CDR3 has 13 residues. The germline V gene encodes CDR1 MNHNS and CDR2 SASEGT. The V and J ends lost 11 bases and 2 bases respectively, with 14 bases between them. This CDR3 reads CAAAFGFTDTQYF. The CDR3 coding sequence is TGTGCCGCAGCCTTCGGATTCACAGATACGCAGTATTTT.

The V call is TRBV19, the J call TRBJ1-5, with a tentative D call TRBD1 (5 bases). The CDR3 has 15 residues. Per the germline V gene, CDR1 is LNHDA and CDR2 is SQIVND (reference sequence). Trimming took off 3 bases at V and 7 bases at J, with 16 bases between the two ends. The CDR3: CASSILGELRQPQHF. The DNA for the CDR3 is TGTGCCAGTAGTATTTTAGGGGAGCTTAGGCAGCCCCAGCATTTT.

This clonotype was found many times. The gene calls are TRBV7-9 and TRBJ2-5, with TRBD2 matching over 8 bases. Germline V gene sequence: CDR1 SEHNR, CDR2 FQNEAQ (reference sequence). The CDR3 covers 14 residues. Trimming at V came to 5 bases and at J to 5 bases, leaving 7 bases not matched to a gene. CDR3: CASSPGTRRETQYF. CDR3 DNA sequence: TGTGCCAGCAGCCCCGGGACTAGGCGGGAGACCCAGTACTTC. The whole variable domain, filled in from reference TRBV7-9 and TRBJ2-5, reads DTGVSQNPRHKITKRGQNVTFRCDPISEHNRLYWYRQTLGQGPEFLTYFQNEAQLEKSRLLSDRFSAERPKGSFSTLEIQRTEQGDSAMYLCASSPGTRRETQYFGPGTRLLVL.

The table lists this clonotype with a few counts. The rearrangement uses TRBV3-1 and TRBJ2-1, with TRBD2 identical over 9 bases. The CDR3 is 16 residues long. V was pared by 1 base and J by 10 bases, with 11 bases of the junction left unmatched. The germline V gene encodes CDR1 LGHDT and CDR2 YNNKEL (reference sequence). CDR3 bases: TGTGCCAGCAGCCAAGGGCCCGGGACTAGCCCTCCAGAGCAGTTCTTC. Translated: CASSQGPGTSPPEQFF.

The sample holds many counts of this clonotype. V is TRBV27 and J is TRBJ2-7; 7 nucleotides line up with TRBD1. The junction had 5 bases not matched to a gene; V was cut back by 3 bases and J by 3 bases. CDR1 is MNHEY, CDR2 SMNVEV, per germline (reference sequence). The CDR3 length is 14 residues. CDR3 DNA: TGTGCCAGCAGTTTCTTGGACAGGATCTACGAGCAGTACTTC. This encodes CASSFLDRIYEQYF.

The chain carries TRBV7-8 and TRBJ2-1; 10 bases align to TRBD1. This CDR3 region has 15 residues. V trimming: 3 bases; J trimming: 8 bases; junction bases outside the gene matches: 7. Germline V gene lookup returns CDR1 SGHVS and CDR2 FQNEAQ. The CDR3 protein is CASSFRDRGSDEQFF. For the CDR3, the DNA is TGTGCCAGCAGCTTCCGGGACAGGGGCAGCGATGAGCAGTTCTTC.

This clonotype was picked up many times. V usage is TRBV27 and J usage is TRBJ2-3; D assignment may be TRBD1 or TRBD2 (5 bases each). Looked up from germline, CDR1 is MNHEY and CDR2 is SMNVEV (reference sequence). The V and J ends lost 6 bases and 5 bases respectively, with 21 bases between them. This CDR3 is 16 amino acids long. CDR3 DNA sequence: TGTGCCAGCAGACCACCACCGGGACCCCGGGGAGATACGCAGTATTTT. It yields the protein CASRPPPGPRGDTQYF.

This clonotype was counted at least ten times. J is TRBJ2-5 and V is TRBV6-9; 8 positions agree with TRBD2. Unmatched junction bases numbered 6, after V lost 4 bases and J lost 5 bases. The germline V gene encodes CDR1 MNHGY and CDR2 SVAAGI. This CDR3 contains 14 residues. CDR3 protein: CASSSGTRMETQYF. DNA of the CDR3: TGTGCCAGCAGTTCGGGGACTAGAATGGAGACCCAGTACTTC.

To note about this clonotype: This could be a read error, since a much larger clone is one nucleotide away. The V gene is TRBV27, the J gene TRBJ1-1; TRBD1 matches at 8 bases. The germline CDR1 and CDR2 sequences are MNHEY and SMNVEV (reference sequence). The CDR3 totals 17 residues. CDR3 sequence reads: CASSSLPFQGAIAEASF. The CDR3 DNA sequence: TGTGCCAGCAGTTCTCTCCCCTTCCAGGGGGCTATCGCTGAAGCTTCCTTT.

On this clonotype: One junction end disagrees with the germline gene, perhaps due to a read error. The V and J genes are TRBV20-1 and TRBJ1-4; unclear D gene. The CDR3 runs to 16 residues. Germline CDR1 is DFQATT and CDR2 is SNEGSKA (reference sequence). The CDR3: CSARDRFVDGSEKLFF. DNA for the CDR3: TGCAGCGCTAGAGATCGCTTTGTTGACGGCAGTGAAAAACTGTTTTTT.

The table lists this clonotype with many counts. The chain uses TRBV5-1 and TRBJ2-3, with D perhaps given as TRBD1 or TRBD2 (6 bases each). The V end lost 1 base, the J end lost 1 base, and 13 bases lay between the germline ends. Per germline, CDR1 SGHRS and CDR2 YFSETQ. The CDR3 covers 16 residues. The CDR3 coding sequence is TGCGCCAGCAGCTTGATCTCAGGGGAGGGCACAGATACGCAGTATTTT. The encoded protein is CASSLISGEGTDTQYF.

The rearrangement uses TRBV20-1 and TRBJ2-5, with 8 bases lining up with TRBD1. Germline assignment: CDR1 DFQATT and CDR2 SNEGSKA (reference sequence). J lost 5 bases, V lost 2 bases, and 4 bases had no gene match. This CDR3 has 13 amino acids. CDR3 region: CSARMTGAETQYF. The CDR3 DNA sequence: TGCAGTGCTAGAATGACAGGGGCGGAGACCCAGTACTTC.